Below, 23 T cell receptor beta chains from the same sample are listed, as sequenced in a study of blood T cell repertoires in COVID-19. The protocol was immunoSEQ multiplex PCR, while the TCRdb copy is restricted to in-frame clones and leaves out a portion. Among 250,000 to 350,000 clones, roughly 90% were seen once, and the ten largest hold under 15%. The sequencing input was peripheral blood. Every receptor here comes from a woman in her sixties or seventies with acute or convalescent COVID-19.

The table lists this clone with a count of one. The gene calls are TRBV7-2 and TRBJ1-2; D not resolved. The V gene's germline CDR1 is SGHTA and CDR2 FQGNSA. CDR3 length: 13 residues. Trimming shortened V by 2 bases and J by 8 bases, and 12 bases separated the two germline ends. The CDR3 nucleotides are TGTGCCAGCAGCTTAATGAGTTCCGGGGGCTACACCTTC. This sequence encodes CASSLMSSGGYTF.

V gene TRBV7-9 combines with J gene TRBJ1-5, with D perhaps TRBD1 (5 bases). Germline values: CDR1 SEHNR, CDR2 FQNEAQ (reference sequence). Between the trimmed V and J ends, which lost 5 bases and 10 bases, there was a span of 15 bases. This CDR3 is 13 amino acids long. The CDR3 DNA reads as TGTGCCAGCAGCGCGGGACCGCAACTCCCCCAGCATTTT. Translating gives CASSAGPQLPQHF.

V gene TRBV7-8 combines with J gene TRBJ1-5; weak D call: TRBD1 (5 bases). The length of the CDR3 is 13 residues. The V and J ends lost 1 base and 5 bases respectively, with 6 bases between them. CDR1 and CDR2 from the germline V gene are SGHVS and FQNEAQ. The CDR3 region is CASSLGGDQPQHF. In DNA, the CDR3 is TGTGCCAGCAGCTTAGGGGGGGATCAGCCCCAGCATTTT.

The V call is TRBV28, the J call TRBJ2-5, with TRBD2 matching 11 bases. The germline CDR1 and CDR2 sequences are MDHEN and SYDVKM. This CDR3 region has 15 residues. The junction had 5 bases not matched to a gene; V was cut back by 7 bases and J by 1 base. The CDR3 DNA reads as TGTGCCAGCATCCTTAGCGGGGGGGCCCAAGAGACCCAGTACTTC. Translating it yields CASILSGGAQETQYF.

The rearrangement joins TRBV6-6 to TRBJ2-2, with 13 bases fitting TRBD2. V shed 7 bases, J shed 7 bases, and the junction held 9 bases outside the gene matches. The germline CDR1 and CDR2 sequences are MNHNY and SVGAGI (reference sequence). The CDR3 covers 16 residues. The CDR3 DNA is TGTGCCAGCACTCTACTAGCGGGGGGGCCCGGCGGGGAGCTGTTTTTT. This sequence encodes CASTLLAGGPGGELFF.

V gene TRBV7-9 combines with J gene TRBJ1-4, with D hard to call. V was shortened by 0 bases and J by 7 bases, with 12 bases between the two germline ends. The length of the CDR3 is 15 residues. The V gene's germline CDR1 is SEHNR and CDR2 FQNEAQ (reference sequence). The CDR3 is CASSLASGSSEKLFF. CDR3 coding DNA: TGTGCCAGCAGCTTAGCCTCCGGGAGTAGTGAAAAACTGTTTTTT.

Written as DNA, the CDR3 is TGTGCCACCAACCCGGGGGGGGCTAGACGGAACACTGAAGCTTTCTTT. Translated, it gives CATNPGGARRNTEAFF. V gene TRBV15 combines with J gene TRBJ1-1; tentatively, D is TRBD1 (6 bases). V was clipped by 7 bases and J by 1 base, with 19 bases between them. The germline V gene has CDR1 LNHNV and CDR2 YYDKDF (reference sequence). This CDR3 has 16 residues. The complete variable domain, with remaining parts taken from reference TRBV15 and TRBJ1-1, reads DAMVIQNPRYQVTQFGKPVTLSCSQTLNHNVMYWYQQKSSQAPKLLFHYYDKDFNNEADTPDNFQSRRPNTSFCFLDIRSPGLGDTAMYLCATNPGGARRNTEAFFGQGTRLTVV.

V is TRBV4-1 and J is TRBJ1-5; D perhaps matches TRBD1 (5 bases). Between the trimmed V and J ends, which lost 0 bases and 4 bases, there was a span of 10 bases. The CDR3 is 15 amino acids. From germline, CDR1 is MGHRA and CDR2 YSYEKL. The CDR3 nucleotides read TGCGCCAGCAGCCAAGAACGAGCAGGGAATCAGCCCCAGCATTTT. It yields the protein CASSQERAGNQPQHF.

The chain links TRBV7-9 to TRBJ2-3; 9 bases map to TRBD1. From germline, CDR1 is SEHNR and CDR2 FQNEAQ (reference sequence). The CDR3 is 16 residues long. Losses at the gene ends were 11 bases for V and 2 bases for J; bases not matched to a gene: 14. CDR3 sequence (DNA): TGTGCCCCCCATTCCCCGGGACAGGGAAACACAGATACGCAGTATTTT. This gives the protein CAPHSPGQGNTDTQYF.

The chain carries TRBV5-5 and TRBJ1-5; 9 bases line up with TRBD1. The V gene end was trimmed by 3 bases and the J gene end by 11 bases; junction bases not matched to a gene: 6. CDR1 and CDR2 from the germline V gene are SGHKS and YYEKEE (reference sequence). The CDR3 length is 13 residues. CDR3 nucleotides: TGTGCCAGCAGCTCGACCGGGACAGGGACCCAGCATTTT. Its translation: CASSSTGTGTQHF.

J is TRBJ2-3 and V is TRBV7-3; the D gene is possibly TRBD2 (7 bases). Germline assignment: CDR1 SGHTA and CDR2 FQGTGA. The germline V and J ends were trimmed by 0 bases and 4 bases, with 11 bases remaining between them. The CDR3 has 15 residues. As DNA, the CDR3 is TGTGCCAGCAGCTTAACAGGGGGGGTAGCAGATACGCAGTATTTT. It translates to CASSLTGGVADTQYF.

This rearrangement joins TRBV29-1 to TRBJ2-1, with TRBD1 matching over 9 bases. This CDR3 has 12 residues. After removal of 7 bases from V and 4 bases from J, the junction contained 2 bases not matched to a gene. Germline CDR1 reads SQVTM; CDR2 reads ANQGSEA. The CDR3 region has the DNA TGCAGCGCCGGGACAGGGTACAATGAGCAGTTCTTC. Protein product: CSAGTGYNEQFF.

DNA of the CDR3: TGTGCCAGCAGTCTTTCGGGACAGGTATTCAATGAGCAGTTCTTC. Its translation: CASSLSGQVFNEQFF. The rearrangement joins TRBV2 to TRBJ2-1; 8 bases map to TRBD1. Trimming cost V 5 bases and J 6 bases; bases outside gene matches: 9. The germline V gene encodes CDR1 SNHLY and CDR2 FYNNEI. CDR3 size: 15 residues.

The J gene is TRBJ1-4, the V gene TRBV6-5; TRBD1 matches at 7 bases. Germline V lookup: CDR1 MNHEY, CDR2 SVGAGI. The ends lost 8 bases at V and 5 bases at J; junction bases unmatched: 8. The CDR3 loop spans 14 amino acids. The CDR3 loop is CASLRGQMNEKLFF. The CDR3 DNA follows: TGTGCCAGCTTGAGGGGACAGATGAATGAAAAACTGTTTTTT.

The chain employs TRBV19 and TRBJ2-1, with 8 positions matching TRBD1. The J segment lost 2 bases and the V segment lost 5 bases, leaving 17 bases of the junction unmatched. The CDR3 consists of 19 residues. CDR1 and CDR2 (germline): LNHDA, SQIVND (reference sequence). The CDR3 DNA is TGTGCCAGTAGTGGGCCGGGGACAGGCGTATACAGTCCCTACAATGAGCAGTTCTTC. Amino acid sequence: CASSGPGTGVYSPYNEQFF. The full variable domain, in which reference TRBV19 and TRBJ2-1 provide the parts outside the CDR3, is DGGITQSPKYLFRKEGQNVTLSCEQNLNHDAMYWYRQDPGQGLRLIYYSQIVNDFQKGDIAEGYSVSREKKESFPLTVTSAQKNPTAFYLCASSGPGTGVYSPYNEQFFGPGTRLTVL.

V gene TRBV5-6 combines with J gene TRBJ1-3, with 7 nucleotides matching TRBD1. The ends lost 2 bases at V and 4 bases at J; junction bases unmatched: 6. This CDR3 is built from 15 residues. Germline V lookup: CDR1 SGHDT, CDR2 YYEEEE. CDR3 DNA: TGTGCCAGCAGCTTTAGGACGGGACAGGGAAACACCATATATTTT. Protein: CASSFRTGQGNTIYF.

The V gene is TRBV28, the J gene TRBJ1-4, with TRBD1 as a possible D gene (6 bases). Germline lookup yields CDR1 MDHEN and CDR2 SYDVKM. V was trimmed by 5 bases and J by 17 bases, leaving 15 bases between them. This CDR3 region has 11 residues. The CDR3 nucleotides are TGTGCCAGCAGTGCGTCGACAGGTGTCTTTTTT. Encoded protein: CASSASTGVFF.

This clone was counted between two and nine times. The rearrangement joins TRBV6-2 or TRBV6-3 to TRBJ1-1; 9 positions match TRBD1. Looked up from germline, CDR1 is MNHEY and CDR2 is SVGEGT. The CDR3 totals 15 residues. After removal of 6 bases from V and 7 bases from J, the junction contained 12 bases not matched to a gene. The CDR3 DNA sequence: TGTGCCAGCAGCCGAAATACAGGGGGCTCGGGTGAAGCTTTCTTT. Translating gives CASSRNTGGSGEAFF.

The chain employs TRBV7-2 and TRBJ2-3; D might be TRBD2 (6 bases). Germline V lookup: CDR1 SGHTA, CDR2 FQGNSA. The germline V and J ends were trimmed by 7 bases and 2 bases, with 13 bases remaining between them. CDR3 length: 14 residues. CDR3 residues: CASKTGRATDTQYF. CDR3 DNA: TGTGCCAGCAAAACCGGGAGAGCCACAGATACGCAGTATTTT.

The rearrangement links TRBV9 to TRBJ1-3; unclear D gene. CDR1 and CDR2 from the germline V gene are SGDLS and YYNGEE. The CDR3 is 15 residues long. V shed 3 bases and J shed 4 bases, with 14 bases lying between them. In DNA, the CDR3 is TGTGCCAGCAGCGCGGAGGGAGTACCCGGAAACACCATATATTTT. Residues: CASSAEGVPGNTIYF.

The chain combines TRBV19 with TRBJ1-5, with TRBD1 matching over 9 bases. Germline V CDR1 and CDR2: LNHDA, SQIVND (reference sequence). This CDR3 is built from 16 residues. After removal of 1 base from V and 5 bases from J, the junction contained 6 bases not matched to a gene. CDR3 nucleotides: TGTGCCAGTAGTATAGGAATGGGACAGGGTGATCAGCCCCAGCATTTT. It encodes CASSIGMGQGDQPQHF.

This rearrangement joins TRBV12-3 or TRBV12-4 to TRBJ2-7; tentative D call: TRBD1 (5 bases). CDR3 size: 13 residues. V gave up 2 bases and J gave up 3 bases, with 8 bases separating them. CDR3 nucleotides: TGTGCCAGCAGTTTACAGGGCGACTACGAGCAGTACTTC. Translating gives CASSLQGDYEQYF.

The chain uses TRBV7-9 and TRBJ1-4; tentative D call: TRBD1 (6 bases). This CDR3 has 15 amino acids. Between the trimmed V and J ends, which lost 5 bases and 7 bases, there was a span of 17 bases. Germline V gene sequence: CDR1 SEHNR, CDR2 FQNEAQ (reference sequence). Written as DNA, the CDR3 is TGTGCCAGCAGCCCCTCCCCAGGGGTCGGTGAAAAACTGTTTTTT. It yields the protein CASSPSPGVGEKLFF.